This T cell receptor beta chain was retrieved from a study of cytomegalovirus exposure and HLA in healthy donors. Study in general: The 120 or so validation repertoires used the same platform as the roughly 670 first-cohort repertoires, a later analysis reported.

Points on this clone: Its antigen is not identified.

Findings and limits, study-wide: First-cohort TCR clusters tended to co-occur in the roughly 130 validation repertoires, a later analysis found. The classifier reportedly diagnosed cytomegalovirus status with high sensitivity and specificity.

Separate from the approximately 650-subject first cohort, the 120-subject validation cohort was the one that the donors belonged to. The germline V gene has CDR1 MNHEY and CDR2 SMNVEV (reference sequence). The CDR3 has 15 amino acids. Trimming left V 6 bases short and J 8 bases short, with 17 bases between. Sequencing used immunoSEQ multiplex PCR; TCRdb keeps in-frame clones, though not all of them. The table includes more than 95,000 clones, 89% detected once. The specimen was PBMCs. The rearrangement joins TRBV27 to TRBJ1-6; the D gene is possibly TRBD1 (6 bases). The clonotype originates from a woman aged 18 to 35 in good health and CMV-seronegative. The CDR3 nucleotides are TGTGCCAGCAGCAGCGGGACACCCAAATATTCACCCCTCCACTTT. Translating it yields CASSSGTPKYSPLHF.